This note documents a single T cell receptor (beta chain) sequence. This same CDR3 is encoded by further DNA sequences in the sample. This sample is part of a study of blood T cell repertoires in COVID-19. Study context: The United States, Italy and Spain were the sources of the acute and convalescent COVID-19 samples. Nucleic acid was either cDNA or gDNA, and it came from T cells, B-cell-depleted T cells, or PBMCs.

As processed by the authors: Amplifying reference gene primers gave estimates of nucleated cell counts. Some clones are missing from TCRdb's copy, which holds only in-frame ones; the method was immunoSEQ multiplex PCR. The V and J calls and clone size are taken from that table; D and trimming were inferred from the DNA. The sample consists of 250,000 to 350,000 clones, 87% of them appearing once. Sample: peripheral blood. The sequence was obtained from a woman between 45 and 60 years old who had recovered from COVID-19.

CDR3 coding DNA: TGCGCCAGCAGCCCCCAGGCCGTCTCTGGAAACACCATATATTTT. Encoded protein: CASSPQAVSGNTIYF. V gene TRBV5-1 combines with J gene TRBJ1-3; no definite D call. This CDR3 has 15 amino acids. Germline CDR1 and CDR2: SGHRS and YFSETQ. The V end lost 4 bases, the J end lost 0 bases, and 11 bases lay between the germline ends.